This T cell receptor beta chain is from a study of T cell repertoires in cytomegalovirus infection. Looking at the study overall: Public TCR beta signatures marked donors with CMV infection and the matching HLA.

Notes on the study in general: Totalled public TCR beta family frequency picked out people who carried CMV plus the relevant HLA.

Germline V gene sequence: CDR1 SEHNR, CDR2 FQNEAQ (reference sequence). Between the trimmed V and J ends, which lost 1 base and 11 bases, there was a span of 11 bases. The CDR3 is 12 residues long. TCRdb analysed the reads with MiXCR anew, one entry per CDR3 protein. The data hold fewer than 200,000 distinct CDR3 sequences, with roughly 20% observed a single time. At least ten counts were recorded for this clonotype. Its antigen is unidentified. The clonotype was recovered from a human donor in good health (CMV status not recorded). Some clones in this sample may be carry-over from other donors' samples. Source material: PBMCs. The chain carries TRBV7-9 and TRBJ1-2; D gene unclear. CDR3 amino acids: CASSLEQRRYTF. CDR3 in DNA: TGTGCCAGCAGCTTAGAACAGCGGAGGTACACCTTC.